This T cell receptor (beta chain) was recovered during a study of blood T cell repertoires in COVID-19. Across the whole study: Spain, Italy and the United States supplied samples that represented acute and convalescent COVID-19. T cells, B-cell-depleted T cells, or PBMCs provided the cDNA or gDNA that served as material.

This CDR3 has 19 residues. The ends were cut back, 3 bases at V and 3 bases at J, with 22 bases in the middle. Germline CDR1 is SGDLS and CDR2 is YYNGEE. Original processing notes: Estimation of nucleated cell counts relied on the amplification of reference gene primers. Only in-frame clones appear in the TCRdb table, and some are missing; sequencing was by immunoSEQ multiplex PCR. V and J calls plus clone size are reproduced from that table; the DNA served to infer D and trimming. The sample carries just under 150,000 clones, about 90% recorded once. V is TRBV9 and J is TRBJ1-6; no reliable D call. The specimen sequenced was peripheral blood. The origin of this receptor is a man aged 50 or older who had recovered from COVID-19. The CDR3 DNA is TGTGCCAGCAGCGCCGAGGGTGGTGGCAGAGGATACTATAATTCACCCCTCCACTTT. It is translated as CASSAEGGGRGYYNSPLHF.